A single sample is the source of the 19 T cell receptor beta chains below, sequenced in a study of T cells in Graves' hyperthyroidism and ophthalmopathy. Regions amplified from RNA transcripts were the TCR beta CDR3 regions. Carried out on the TCR CDR3, a first-round RT-PCR used the HTBI primer set. From the multiplex PCR reads, TCRdb called clonotypes with MiXCR, one entry per CDR3 protein. In the table there are about 680,000 distinct CDR3 sequences, just over 35% of which are singletons. The sequenced material came from blood. These receptors were collected from a middle-aged woman with Graves' hyperthyroidism.

About this clonotype: This may be a read error: a much more frequent sequence differs by one nucleotide. V is TRBV10-3 and J is TRBJ2-7; 7 bases map to TRBD1. The V gene's germline CDR1 is ENHRY and CDR2 SYGVKD. The CDR3 extends over 13 amino acids. Trimming removed 10 bases from V and 3 bases from J; junction bases left unmatched: 9. In nucleotides, the CDR3 is TGTGCCACCACCCTGACAGGGCTCTACGAGCAGTACTTC. It is translated as CATTLTGLYEQYF.

Many counts were recorded for this clonotype. The V call is TRBV5-4, the J call TRBJ2-5, with D uncertain. Germline loops: CDR1 SGHNT, CDR2 YYREEE (reference sequence). Trimming shortened V by 0 bases and J by 0 bases, and 12 bases separated the two germline ends. The CDR3 has 16 residues. CDR3 DNA: TGTGCCAGCAGCTTGGGTCCCCAAGGGAACCAAGAGACCCAGTACTTC. Its protein product is CASSLGPQGNQETQYF.

This clonotype was recorded many times. The chain joins TRBV5-5 to TRBJ1-2; the D gene is possibly TRBD1 (5 bases). The CDR3 has 16 residues. Germline values: CDR1 SGHKS, CDR2 YYEKEE (reference sequence). Trimming pared 4 bases from V and 6 bases from J, leaving 22 bases between. Here the CDR3 DNA reads TGTGCCAGCAGCCCCTTGGATGCAGGGTTCAGGCATGGCTACACCTTC. It yields the protein CASSPLDAGFRHGYTF.

Ten or more counts support this clonotype. The V gene is TRBV6-5, the J gene TRBJ2-7; D unclear. Trimming shortened V by 6 bases and J by 0 bases, and 15 bases separated the two germline ends. This CDR3 region has 15 residues. Germline loops: CDR1 MNHEY, CDR2 SVGAGI. The CDR3 spells CASRIGRHYSYEQYF. The CDR3 DNA sequence: TGTGCCAGCAGGATTGGACGGCACTACTCCTACGAGCAGTACTTC.

V and J are TRBV29-1 and TRBJ2-7; D possibly corresponds to TRBD1 (6 bases). The CDR3 is made up of 13 amino acids. V was pared by 6 bases and J by 5 bases, with 17 bases between. The V gene's germline CDR1 is SQVTM and CDR2 ANQGSEA. CDR3 amino acids: CSVENTQGNEQYF. The CDR3 region has the DNA TGCAGCGTGGAAAATACGCAGGGGAACGAGCAGTACTTC.

A word on this clonotype: Sequence at one end of the junction differs from germline and may be a read error. V gene TRBV10-2 combines with J gene TRBJ2-5; 7 bases agree with TRBD1. Germline CDR1 reads WSHSY; CDR2 reads SAAADI. This CDR3 is 15 amino acids long. CDR3 DNA sequence: TGTGCCAGCAGTGCGGCAGGGGGAGTTCGGGAGACCCAGTACTTC. Translation gives CASSAAGGVRETQYF.

This clonotype showed up just once. The chain employs TRBV10-3 and TRBJ2-5; a possible D gene is TRBD1 (5 bases). With the DNA end fitting TRBJ2-1 better, the J assignment may be wrong. Germline V lookup: CDR1 ENHRY, CDR2 SYGVKD. This CDR3 contains 17 residues. The CDR3 DNA reads as TGTGCCATCAGTCCGAAGGCAGGGATCAGCTCCTACAATGAGCAGTTCTTC. Protein product: CAISPKAGISSYNEQFF.

Many counts were recorded for this clonotype. This sequence joins TRBV7-2 and TRBJ2-7, with a tentative D call TRBD1 (5 bases). Trimming pared 5 bases from V and 1 base from J, leaving 6 bases between. The CDR3 sequence is 12 residues long. Germline lookup yields CDR1 SGHTA and CDR2 FQGNSA. In DNA form, the CDR3 reads TGTGCCAGCAGCCGACAGTCCTACGAGCAGTACTTC. This sequence encodes CASSRQSYEQYF.

This clonotype was seen a handful of times. The chain carries TRBV5-1 and TRBJ1-3, with TRBD1 matching over 9 bases. Germline CDR1 SGHRS, CDR2 YFSETQ. The CDR3 has 16 residues. V lost 4 bases and J lost 4; bases outside the gene matches: 9. CDR3 in amino acids: CASSPQGAQAGNTIYF. DNA for the CDR3: TGCGCCAGCAGCCCACAGGGGGCTCAAGCCGGAAACACCATATATTTT. Full variable domain (rest looked up from reference TRBV5-1 and TRBJ1-3): KAGVTQTPRYLIKTRGQQVTLSCSPISGHRSVSWYQQTPGQGLQFLFEYFSETQRNKGNFPGRFSGRQFSNSRSEMNVSTLELGDSALYLCASSPQGAQAGNTIYFGEGSWLTVV.

The chain links TRBV7-9 to TRBJ1-1; D possibly corresponds to TRBD1 (5 bases). CDR3 length equals 17 residues. In germline, CDR1 is SEHNR, CDR2 FQNEAQ (reference sequence). The V end lost 1 base, the J end lost 7 bases, and 22 bases lay between the germline ends. CDR3 in amino acids: CASSLEPDGRVQGEAFF. The CDR3 coding sequence is TGTGCCAGCAGCTTAGAGCCCGACGGCAGGGTTCAAGGTGAAGCTTTCTTT.

The table lists this clonotype with many counts. This sequence joins TRBV5-6 and TRBJ2-7; no clear D gene. CDR3 length: 12 residues. Germline V CDR1 and CDR2: SGHDT, YYEEEE. V was cut by 2 bases and J by 3 bases, with 6 bases left in between. The CDR3 protein is CASSFQVYEQYF. The CDR3, as DNA: TGTGCCAGCAGCTTTCAGGTCTACGAGCAGTACTTC.

This clonotype appeared many times. The genes are TRBV12-3 or TRBV12-4 and TRBJ1-1; D not resolved. Trimming shortened V by 6 bases and J by 1 base, and 9 bases separated the two germline ends. The CDR3 is 13 amino acids. CDR3: CASSLIPNTEAFF. The DNA of the CDR3 is TGTGCCAGCAGCTTAATACCGAACACTGAAGCTTTCTTT.

Concerning this clonotype: This may be a read error: a much more frequent sequence differs by one nucleotide. The genes are TRBV29-1 and TRBJ2-5, with no clear D. The germline V gene encodes CDR1 SQVTM and CDR2 ANQGSEA. The CDR3 length is 10 residues. CDR3 in amino acids: CSVLREAQYF. For the CDR3, the DNA is TGCAGCGTTCTACGAGAGGCCCAGTACTTC.

This clonotype was detected ten times or more. The chain combines TRBV24-1 with TRBJ2-7; D is possibly TRBD1 (6 bases). Trimming pared 5 bases from V and 4 bases from J, leaving 11 bases between. Per the germline V gene, CDR1 is KGHDR and CDR2 is SFDVKD. The CDR3 runs to 13 residues. Here the CDR3 reads CATSGTGTYEQYF. CDR3 coding DNA: TGTGCCACCAGTGGTACAGGGACATACGAGCAGTACTTC.

V gene TRBV24-1 combines with J gene TRBJ1-2, with TRBD1 matching 7 bases. The CDR3 consists of 18 residues. Germline V gene data show CDR1 as KGHDR and CDR2 as SFDVKD. V lost 4 bases and J lost 0; bases outside the gene matches: 13. The CDR3 loop reads CATSDNSEGALANYGYTF. Here the CDR3 DNA reads TGTGCCACCAGTGACAACTCAGAGGGGGCCCTAGCTAACTATGGCTACACCTTC.

The chain carries TRBV6-2 or TRBV6-3 and TRBJ2-7; the D is unclear. Per germline, CDR1 MNHEY and CDR2 SVGEGT. This CDR3 has 14 residues. V was clipped by 4 bases and J by 0 bases, with 10 bases between them. CDR3 sequence: CASSSAPSSYEQYF. The CDR3 DNA reads as TGTGCCAGCAGTTCTGCACCCTCCTCCTACGAGCAGTACTTC.

The sample holds a few counts of this clonotype. One end of the junction fails to match germline, which may point to a read error. The rearrangement links TRBV10-3 to TRBJ2-6; D call uncertain. The CDR3 sequence is 17 residues long. The germline CDR1 and CDR2 sequences are ENHRY and SYGVKD. The CDR3 region has the DNA TGTGCCAGCAGTTCCTGGATCTCTGGTTCTGGGGCCAACGTCCTGACTTTC. This gives the protein CASSSWISGSGANVLTF.

This clonotype was picked up many times. One end of the junction varies from germline; a read error may be responsible. The gene calls are TRBV2 and TRBJ1-1; D unclear. The CDR3 is 13 amino acids. Germline V gene data show CDR1 as SNHLY and CDR2 as FYNNEI. The CDR3: CAGSGRTNTEAFF. DNA of the CDR3: TGTGCCGGCAGTGGGCGCACGAACACTGAAGCTTTCTTT. Together with reference TRBV2 and TRBJ1-1, the CDR3 gives the full variable domain: EPEVTQTPSHQVTQMGQEVILRCVPISNHLYFYWYRQILGQKVEFLVSFYNNEISEKSEIFDDQFSVERPDGSNFTLKIRSTKLEDSAMYFCAGSGRTNTEAFFGQGTRLTVV.

The genes are TRBV7-2 and TRBJ2-7; TRBD1 matches at 7 bases. CDR1 is SGHTA and CDR2 is FQGNSA in the germline V gene. With 5 bases clipped from V and 0 bases from J, the junction kept 4 bases outside the gene matches. The CDR3 extends over 14 amino acids. This chain's CDR3 is CASSADRSSYEQYF. CDR3 nucleotides: TGTGCCAGCAGCGCGGACAGGAGCTCCTACGAGCAGTACTTC.